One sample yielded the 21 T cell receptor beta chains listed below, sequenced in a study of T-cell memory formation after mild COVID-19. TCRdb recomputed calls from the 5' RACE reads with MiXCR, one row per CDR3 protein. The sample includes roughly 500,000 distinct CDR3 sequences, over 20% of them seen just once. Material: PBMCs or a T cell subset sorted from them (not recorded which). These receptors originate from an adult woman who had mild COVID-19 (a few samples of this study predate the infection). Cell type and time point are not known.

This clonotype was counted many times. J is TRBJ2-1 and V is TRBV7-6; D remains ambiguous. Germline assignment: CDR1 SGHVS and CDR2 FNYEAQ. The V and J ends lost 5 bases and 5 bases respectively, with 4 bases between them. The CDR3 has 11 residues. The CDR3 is CASSINNEQFF. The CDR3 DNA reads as TGTGCCAGCAGCATTAACAATGAGCAGTTCTTC.

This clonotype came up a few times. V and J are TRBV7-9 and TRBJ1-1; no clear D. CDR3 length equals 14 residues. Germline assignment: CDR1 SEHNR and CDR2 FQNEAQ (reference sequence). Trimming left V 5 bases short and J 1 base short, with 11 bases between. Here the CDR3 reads CASSPFAGNTEAFF. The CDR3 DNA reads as TGTGCCAGCAGCCCCTTCGCAGGGAACACTGAAGCTTTCTTT.

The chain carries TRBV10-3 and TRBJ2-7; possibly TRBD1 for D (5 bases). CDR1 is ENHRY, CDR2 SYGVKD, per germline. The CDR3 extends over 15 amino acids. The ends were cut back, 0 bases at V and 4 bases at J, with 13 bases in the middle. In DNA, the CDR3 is TGTGCCATCAGTGAGTCGAATCAGGGATTATACGAGCAGTACTTC. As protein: CAISESNQGLYEQYF.

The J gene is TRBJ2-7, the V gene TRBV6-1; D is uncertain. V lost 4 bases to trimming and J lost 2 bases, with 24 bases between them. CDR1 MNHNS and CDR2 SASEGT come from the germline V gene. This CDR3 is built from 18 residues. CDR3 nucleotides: TGTGCCAGCAGTGCCGTACCGGCGAGGAGTGGCAGTGCCTACGAGCAGTACTTC. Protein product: CASSAVPARSGSAYEQYF.

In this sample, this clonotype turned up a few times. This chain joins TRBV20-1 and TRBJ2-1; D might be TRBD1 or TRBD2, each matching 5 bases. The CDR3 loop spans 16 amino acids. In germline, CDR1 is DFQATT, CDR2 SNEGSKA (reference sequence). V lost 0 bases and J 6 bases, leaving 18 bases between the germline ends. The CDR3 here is CSARDTFGARRNEQFF. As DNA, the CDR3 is TGCAGTGCTAGAGATACTTTCGGGGCTAGACGCAATGAGCAGTTCTTC.

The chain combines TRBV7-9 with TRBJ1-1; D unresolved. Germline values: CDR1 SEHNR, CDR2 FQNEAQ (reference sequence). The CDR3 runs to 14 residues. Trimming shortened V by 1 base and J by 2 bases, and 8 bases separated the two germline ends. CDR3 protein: CASSLDTLNTEAFF. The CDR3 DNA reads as TGTGCCAGCAGCTTAGACACTCTAAACACTGAAGCTTTCTTT.

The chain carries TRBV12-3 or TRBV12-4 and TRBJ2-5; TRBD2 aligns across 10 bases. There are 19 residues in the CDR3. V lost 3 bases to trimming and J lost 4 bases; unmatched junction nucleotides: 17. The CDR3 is CASSFRASGRQAGGETQYF. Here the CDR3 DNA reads TGTGCCAGCAGTTTCCGGGCTAGCGGGAGACAAGCGGGTGGAGAGACCCAGTACTTC.

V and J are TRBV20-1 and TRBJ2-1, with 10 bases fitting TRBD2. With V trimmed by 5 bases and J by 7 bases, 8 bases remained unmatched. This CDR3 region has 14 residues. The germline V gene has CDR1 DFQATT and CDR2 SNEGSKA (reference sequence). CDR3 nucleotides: TGCAGTGCTGGGGCAGCGGGGGGGCTGAATGAGCAGTTCTTC. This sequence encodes CSAGAAGGLNEQFF.

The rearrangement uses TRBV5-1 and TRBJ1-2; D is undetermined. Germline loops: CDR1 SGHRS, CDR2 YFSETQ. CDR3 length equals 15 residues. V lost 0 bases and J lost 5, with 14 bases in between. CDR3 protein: CASSLGSDVLYGYTF. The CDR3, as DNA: TGCGCCAGCAGCTTGGGGAGCGACGTTCTTTATGGCTACACCTTC.

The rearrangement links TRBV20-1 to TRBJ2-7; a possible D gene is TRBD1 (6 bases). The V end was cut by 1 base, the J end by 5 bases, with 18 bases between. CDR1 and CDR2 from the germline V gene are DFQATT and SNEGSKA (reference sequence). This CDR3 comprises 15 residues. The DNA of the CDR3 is TGCAGTGCTAGAGGGAGGCCAGGACAGTCCCACGAGCAGTACTTC. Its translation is CSARGRPGQSHEQYF.

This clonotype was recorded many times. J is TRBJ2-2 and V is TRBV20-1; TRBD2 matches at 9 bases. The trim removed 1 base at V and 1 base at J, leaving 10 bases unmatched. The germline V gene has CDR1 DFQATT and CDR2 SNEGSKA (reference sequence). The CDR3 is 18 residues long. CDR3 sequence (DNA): TGCAGTGCTAGAGTTAGCGGGGGCCGAGACTGGAACACCGGGGAGCTGTTTTTT. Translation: CSARVSGGRDWNTGELFF.

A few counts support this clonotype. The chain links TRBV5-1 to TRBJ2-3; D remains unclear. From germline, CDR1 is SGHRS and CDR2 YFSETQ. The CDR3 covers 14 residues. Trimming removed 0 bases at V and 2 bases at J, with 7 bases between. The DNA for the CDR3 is TGCGCCAGCAGCTTGGACTCTAACACAGATACGCAGTATTTT. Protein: CASSLDSNTDTQYF.

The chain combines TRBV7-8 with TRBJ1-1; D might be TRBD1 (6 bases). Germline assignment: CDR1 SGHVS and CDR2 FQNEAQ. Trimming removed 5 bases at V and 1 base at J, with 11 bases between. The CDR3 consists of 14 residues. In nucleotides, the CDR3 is TGTGCCAGCAGCCGGGACATCCAGAACACTGAAGCTTTCTTT. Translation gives CASSRDIQNTEAFF.

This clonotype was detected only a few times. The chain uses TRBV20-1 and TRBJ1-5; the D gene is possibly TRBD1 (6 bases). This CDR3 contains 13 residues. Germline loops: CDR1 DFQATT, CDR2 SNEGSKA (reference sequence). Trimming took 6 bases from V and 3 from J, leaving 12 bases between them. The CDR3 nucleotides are TGCAGTGCCAGGGGAAGAACCAATCAGCCCCAGCATTTT. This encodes CSARGRTNQPQHF.

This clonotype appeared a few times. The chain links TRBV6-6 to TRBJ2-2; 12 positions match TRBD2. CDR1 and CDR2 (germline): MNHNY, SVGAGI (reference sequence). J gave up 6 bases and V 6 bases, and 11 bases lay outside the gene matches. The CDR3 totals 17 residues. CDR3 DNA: TGTGCCAGCAGACCCAAACTAGCGGGGGGCATGTCCGGGGAGCTGTTTTTT. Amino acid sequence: CASRPKLAGGMSGELFF.

Written as DNA, the CDR3 is TGCGCCAGCACTCCCCGGGGAGACTCCTACGAGCAGTACTTC. This gives the protein CASTPRGDSYEQYF. The gene calls are TRBV4-1 and TRBJ2-7; D may be TRBD2 (5 bases). From germline, CDR1 is MGHRA and CDR2 YSYEKL. The CDR3 is 14 amino acids. V dropped 7 bases and J dropped 0 bases, with 13 bases sitting between them.

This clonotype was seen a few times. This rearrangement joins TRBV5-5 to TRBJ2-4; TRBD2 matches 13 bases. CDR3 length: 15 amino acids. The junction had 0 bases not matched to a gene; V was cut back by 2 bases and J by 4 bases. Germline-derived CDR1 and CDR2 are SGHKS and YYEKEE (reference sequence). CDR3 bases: TGTGCCAGCAGCTTACTAGCGGGAGGGAAAAACATTCAGTACTTC. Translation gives CASSLLAGGKNIQYF.

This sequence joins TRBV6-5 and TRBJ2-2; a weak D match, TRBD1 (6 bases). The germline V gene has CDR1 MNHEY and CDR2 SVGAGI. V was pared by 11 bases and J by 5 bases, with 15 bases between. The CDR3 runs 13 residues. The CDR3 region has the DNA TGTGCCGTGTGGCAGGGGCGGACCGGGGAGCTGTTTTTT. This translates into CAVWQGRTGELFF.

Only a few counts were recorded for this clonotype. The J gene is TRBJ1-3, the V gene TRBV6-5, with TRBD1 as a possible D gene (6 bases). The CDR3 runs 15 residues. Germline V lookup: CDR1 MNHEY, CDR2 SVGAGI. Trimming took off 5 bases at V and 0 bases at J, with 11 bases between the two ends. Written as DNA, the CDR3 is TGTGCCAGCAGTCTTGACAGGACCTCTGGAAACACCATATATTTT. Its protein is CASSLDRTSGNTIYF.

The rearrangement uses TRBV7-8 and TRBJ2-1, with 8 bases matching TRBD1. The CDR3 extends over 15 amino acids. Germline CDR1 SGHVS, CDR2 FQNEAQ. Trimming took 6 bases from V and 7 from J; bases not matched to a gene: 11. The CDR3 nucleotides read TGTGCCAGCAGGAACGGAAGGACAGGGTCTAATGAGCAGTTCTTC. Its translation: CASRNGRTGSNEQFF.

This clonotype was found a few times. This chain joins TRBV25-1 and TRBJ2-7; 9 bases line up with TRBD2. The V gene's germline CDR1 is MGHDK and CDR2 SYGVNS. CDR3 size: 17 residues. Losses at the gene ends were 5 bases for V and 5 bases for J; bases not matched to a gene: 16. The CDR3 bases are TGTGCCAGCAGTCCCGCGGGGGGGGTCGGCCCACAGGACGAGCAGTACTTC. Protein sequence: CASSPAGGVGPQDEQYF.